This section outlines one TCR beta chain sequence together with its context. The antigen is undetermined. The record originates from a study of cytomegalovirus exposure and HLA in healthy donors. The overall study: The roughly 120 validation repertoires used the same platform as the 500 to 700 first-cohort repertoires, a later analysis reported. Regarding the study as a whole: The authors listed roughly 150 TCR beta chains as cytomegalovirus-associated.

Data came from immunoSEQ multiplex PCR; TCRdb stores just in-frame clones and leaves some out. Of some 80,000 clones listed, 90% to 96% are singletons. This CDR3 region has 15 residues. CDR1 and CDR2 (germline): SGHRS, YFSETQ. The ends lost 4 bases at V and 7 bases at J; junction bases unmatched: 4. Donors were drawn from the approximately 120-subject validation cohort, separate from the roughly 610-subject first cohort. This chain links TRBV5-1 with TRBJ2-1; 14 nucleotides align to TRBD2. The sequence was obtained from a man younger than 30 in good health and CMV-seropositive. Material: PBMCs. The CDR3 protein is CASSPGLAGENEQFF. The CDR3 nucleotides are TGCGCCAGCAGCCCGGGACTAGCGGGAGAGAATGAGCAGTTCTTC.